This T cell receptor beta chain appears in the sequencing data of a study of cytomegalovirus exposure and HLA in healthy donors. This CDR3 spans 13 amino acids. Trimming left V 3 bases short and J 0 bases short, with 5 bases between. CDR1 and CDR2 from the germline V gene are SGHNT and YENEEA. The primer mix had 60 Vbeta and 13 Jbeta primers. Using immunoSEQ multiplex PCR, the repertoire was profiled, and TCRdb retains in-frame clones only, with some absent. In the table there are roughly 190,000 clones, roughly 80% of which are singletons. Sequencing was performed on PBMCs. The chain recombines TRBV11-3 with TRBJ1-1; tentatively, D is TRBD1 (5 bases). This TCR derives from a man aged 45 to 65 in good health and CMV-seronegative. CDR3 region: CASSFRVNTEAFF. The DNA of the CDR3 is TGTGCCAGCAGCTTCAGGGTGAACACTGAAGCTTTCTTT.